This entry features one T cell receptor (beta chain) sequence. These data originate in a study of memory CD4+ T cells and cytomegalovirus serostatus. V gave up 0 bases and J gave up 8 bases, with 16 bases separating them. Per the germline V gene, CDR1 is SGHRS and CDR2 is YFSETQ. The CDR3 spans 15 residues. The sort gate was single viable CD3+CD4+CD8-CD45RO+ cells for memory CD4+ T cells. Assay used: immunoSEQ multiplex PCR; TCRdb lists only in-frame clones, some missing. The table shows around 50,000 clones, with around 74% occurring only once. Material for sequencing was memory CD4+ T cells from blood. The sequence was obtained from an adult in good health and CMV-seropositive. This chain joins TRBV5-1 and TRBJ2-3, with unresolved D. This CDR3 reads CASSLGLGEAVTQYF. In DNA form, the CDR3 reads TGCGCCAGCAGCTTGGGGCTAGGAGAAGCAGTTACGCAGTATTTT.